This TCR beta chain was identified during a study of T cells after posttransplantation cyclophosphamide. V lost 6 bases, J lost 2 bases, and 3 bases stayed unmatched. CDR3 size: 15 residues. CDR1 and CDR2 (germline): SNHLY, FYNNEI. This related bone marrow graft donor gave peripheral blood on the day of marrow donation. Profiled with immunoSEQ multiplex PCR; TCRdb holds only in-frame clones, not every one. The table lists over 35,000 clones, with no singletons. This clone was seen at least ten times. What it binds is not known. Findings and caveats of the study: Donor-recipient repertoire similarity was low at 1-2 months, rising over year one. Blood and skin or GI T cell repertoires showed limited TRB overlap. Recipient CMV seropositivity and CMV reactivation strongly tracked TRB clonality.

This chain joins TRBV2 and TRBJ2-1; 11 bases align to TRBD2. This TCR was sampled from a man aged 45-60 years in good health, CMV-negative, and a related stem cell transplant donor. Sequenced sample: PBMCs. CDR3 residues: CASREGLAAYNEQFF. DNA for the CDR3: TGTGCCAGCAGGGAGGGACTAGCGGCCTACAATGAGCAGTTCTTC. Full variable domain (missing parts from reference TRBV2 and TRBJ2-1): EPEVTQTPSHQVTQMGQEVILRCVPISNHLYFYWYRQILGQKVEFLVSFYNNEISEKSEIFDDQFSVERPDGSNFTLKIRSTKLEDSAMYFCASREGLAAYNEQFFGPGTRLTVL.